The 5 T cell receptor beta chains below all came from one sample that was sequenced in a study of response to subunit inactivated influenza vaccine. Each CDR3 protein is one row after TCRdb ran MiXCR on the RT-PCR reads. The table records 650,000 to 800,000 distinct CDR3 sequences, around 13% of them present only once. The specimen comprised PBMCs from blood, sampled about 14 days before vaccination. These receptors all stem from a man aged 50 or older who received an inactivated influenza vaccine.

This clonotype was picked up many times. The V and J genes are TRBV5-1 and TRBJ2-7; TRBD2 aligns across 9 bases. The CDR3 covers 14 residues. The V gene end was trimmed by 4 bases and the J gene end by 1 base; junction bases not matched to a gene: 3. In germline, CDR1 is SGHRS, CDR2 YFSETQ. The DNA of the CDR3 is TGCGCCAGCAGCGTAGCGGGGGAGTCCTACGAGCAGTACTTC. It translates to CASSVAGESYEQYF.

The chain links TRBV12-3 or TRBV12-4 to TRBJ2-2, with D possibly TRBD2 on 5 matching bases. The CDR3 loop spans 14 amino acids. V was pared by 5 bases and J by 1 base, with 8 bases between. The DNA of the CDR3 is TGTGCCAGCAGTGGACGGGAGAACACCGGGGAGCTGTTTTTT. This encodes CASSGRENTGELFF.

This clonotype was observed a handful of times. The V call is TRBV7-2, the J call TRBJ1-1, with 7 bases fitting TRBD1. Germline CDR1 SGHTA, CDR2 FQGNSA. The ends lost 1 base at V and 5 bases at J; junction bases unmatched: 7. This CDR3 region has 15 residues. Here the CDR3 reads CASSLGGQIRTEAFF. The CDR3 coding sequence is TGTGCCAGCAGCTTAGGGGGACAGATCAGGACTGAAGCTTTCTTT.

This clonotype was seen many times. V usage is TRBV20-1 and J usage is TRBJ1-2, with 7 bases matching TRBD1. Trimming removed 6 bases from V and 8 bases from J; junction bases left unmatched: 9. The germline V gene has CDR1 DFQATT and CDR2 SNEGSKA (reference sequence). This CDR3 spans 12 amino acids. The CDR3 spells CSAPLTGVGYTF. For the CDR3, the DNA is TGCAGTGCCCCTCTCACAGGGGTCGGCTACACCTTC.

This clonotype turned up a few times. The gene calls are TRBV9 and TRBJ2-4, with D possibly being TRBD1 or TRBD2 (6 bases each). V lost 7 bases and J 0 bases, leaving 8 bases between the germline ends. Per the germline V gene, CDR1 is SGDLS and CDR2 is YYNGEE. The CDR3 is made up of 13 amino acids. The chain's CDR3 is CASGGLAKNIQYF. The CDR3 bases are TGTGCCAGCGGGGGGCTAGCCAAAAACATTCAGTACTTC.